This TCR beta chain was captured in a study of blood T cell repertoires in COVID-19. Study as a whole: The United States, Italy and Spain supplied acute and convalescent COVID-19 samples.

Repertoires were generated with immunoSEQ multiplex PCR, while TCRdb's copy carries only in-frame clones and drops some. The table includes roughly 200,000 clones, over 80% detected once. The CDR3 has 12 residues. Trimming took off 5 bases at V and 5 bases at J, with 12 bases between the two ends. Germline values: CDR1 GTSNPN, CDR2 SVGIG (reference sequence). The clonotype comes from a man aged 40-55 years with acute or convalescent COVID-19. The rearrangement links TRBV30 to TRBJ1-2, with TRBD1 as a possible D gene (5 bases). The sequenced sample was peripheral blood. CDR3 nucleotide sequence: TGTGCCTGGGAGGTAGGGGTTTATGGCTACACCTTC. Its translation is CAWEVGVYGYTF.